This record covers a single T cell receptor (beta chain). This sample is part of a study of blood T cell repertoires in COVID-19. The repertoire was sequenced with immunoSEQ multiplex PCR; TCRdb's copy has only in-frame clones and lacks some. The table records approximately 170,000 clones, approximately 84% of them present only once. V lost 10 bases and J 2 bases, leaving 13 bases between the germline ends. There are 13 residues in the CDR3. CDR1 is SNHLY, CDR2 FYNNEI, per germline. The sequence was obtained from a woman in her 30s who had recovered from COVID-19. Sequenced input: PBMCs or T cells enriched from blood (not recorded which). The chain carries TRBV2 and TRBJ2-3, with TRBD2 as a possible D gene (5 bases). The CDR3 coding sequence is TGTGCCACACCCCGGGATCACACAGATACGCAGTATTTT. This codes for CATPRDHTDTQYF.